This TCR beta chain stems from a study of PD-1 blockade in classical Hodgkin lymphoma (TCRdb year 2020). For the wider study: Nivolumab dosing was 3 mg/kg intravenously every 2 weeks, continuing until either disease progression or unacceptable toxicity. To define a peripheral blood immune signature of response to PD-1 blockade in classical Hodgkin lymphoma, the study combined TCR beta sequencing with CyTOF. The paper as a whole reports these results and caveats: Newly diagnosed patients were reported to have lower baseline TCR diversity than healthy donors, and relapsed/refractory patients were reported to have lower baseline TCR diversity still. The study was restricted to a single clinical trial cohort, and the causes of repertoire differences, possibly disease activity or prior therapy, were left undefined. CD4+ but not CD8+ TCR diversity rose significantly by C4D1 (p=0.0027 vs p=0.16), most apparent in complete responders (p=0.02). Patients starting nivolumab less than 1 year after ASCT had lower diversity and were excluded from later analyses to avoid confounding by immune reconstitution. Trial patients achieving complete response had baseline diversity similar to newly diagnosed patients, whereas partial responders and progressors had significantly lower diversity.

The Qiagen DNeasy kit was used to extract genomic DNA from unsorted PBMCs and from the negatively selected CD4+ and CD8+ fractions. Using primers that anneal to V and J segments, immunoSEQ multiplex PCR amplified the TCR beta CDR3 regions. A synthetic immune receptor repertoire was used to minimize amplification bias, and any remaining bias was removed computationally after sequencing. On the authors' methods: Repertoire diversity was quantified as the Shannon entropy index using custom Python scripts. Unsorted, CD4+ and CD8+ repertoires were analyzed separately, except for combined analyses in which CD4+ and CD8+ sequences were merged in silico. Clonal expansion was defined as at least a 2-fold frequency increase after treatment relative to C1D1, with a pseudocount of 0.5 for undetected baseline clones. Singleton clones were defined as clones with 0 or 1 copy at C1D1, and non-singleton clones were defined as clones with 2 or more copies. Clones expanded in unsorted samples were labelled as CD4+, CD8+ or unknown by matching protein sequences in sorted samples from the same patient. Wilcoxon tests were applied to paired samples to test diversity changes from C1D1 to C4D1. What TCRdb holds here is the immuneACCESS table cut down to in-frame rearrangements. Part of the clones is not present; checked against another copy, under half of the missing clones reflect an unresolved V gene, and the others are unexplained. That table is the source of V, J and clone size, and D and trimming were worked out from the DNA. This sample comprises under 95,000 clones, roughly 91% of them detected only once. The top ten clones comprise about 8% of the sample.

With respect to this clone: The specificity of this receptor is unknown. No quality values exist for individual bases; no much larger clone is one base distant.

Sample time point, as interpreted from the label and publication: cycle 1 day 1 (C1D1), immediately before nivolumab initiation. Every trial patient had relapsed following autologous stem cell transplantation, and prior brentuximab vedotin exposure was what differed among cohorts A, B and C. The trial cohort was composed of roughly 60 patients with relapsed/refractory classical Hodgkin lymphoma, for whom complete response, partial response or progressive disease was recorded as best overall response. Single-agent nivolumab was administered to trial patients in the multi-cohort phase II CheckMate 205 trial. An independent review committee assessed best overall response by applying the 2007 International Working Group response criteria. Trial PBMCs were collected just before the start of nivolumab (C1D1) and during therapy at cycle 2 day 1 and cycle 4 day 1. Peripheral blood was collected in 8 mL Vacutainer Cell Preparation Tubes, from which PBMCs were isolated by centrifugation and then cryopreserved.

The CDR3 spans 16 residues, from the cysteine through the phenylalanine. The kept DNA is CDR3 alone, 48 bases in frame from the first base. CDR1 and CDR2 are drawn from the germline V gene: SGHAT, FQNNGV. Between the V and J ends, shortened by 4 bases and 2 bases respectively, the junction contains 18 bases. The sample in question was peripheral blood mononuclear cells (PBMCs), obtained at baseline. The receptor chain draws on TRBV11-2 and TRBJ2-7; TRBD2 could be the D gene, as 6 bases match. The clonotype comes from a human donor with classical Hodgkin lymphoma. The nucleotide sequence is given as TGTGCCAGCAGCTCCCAAACCGGGACTCACGCCTACGAGCAGTACTTC. Its protein reads: CASSSQTGTHAYEQYF.